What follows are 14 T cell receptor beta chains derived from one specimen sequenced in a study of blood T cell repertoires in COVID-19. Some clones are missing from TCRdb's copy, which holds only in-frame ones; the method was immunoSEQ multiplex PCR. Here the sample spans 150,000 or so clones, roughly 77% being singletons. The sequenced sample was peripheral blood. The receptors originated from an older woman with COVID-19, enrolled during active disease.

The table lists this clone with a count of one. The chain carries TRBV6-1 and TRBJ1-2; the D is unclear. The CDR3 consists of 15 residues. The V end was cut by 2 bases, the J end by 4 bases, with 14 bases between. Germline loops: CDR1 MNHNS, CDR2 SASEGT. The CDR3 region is CASSERSSPIYGYTF. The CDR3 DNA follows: TGTGCCAGCAGTGAAAGGAGCAGCCCCATCTATGGCTACACCTTC.

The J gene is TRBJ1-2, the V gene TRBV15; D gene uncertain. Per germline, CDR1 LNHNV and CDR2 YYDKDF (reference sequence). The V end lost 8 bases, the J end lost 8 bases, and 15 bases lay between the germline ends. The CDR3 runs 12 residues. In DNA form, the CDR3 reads TGTGCCACCTCCTTTGGCTCGGGGGGCTACACCTTC. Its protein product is CATSFGSGGYTF.

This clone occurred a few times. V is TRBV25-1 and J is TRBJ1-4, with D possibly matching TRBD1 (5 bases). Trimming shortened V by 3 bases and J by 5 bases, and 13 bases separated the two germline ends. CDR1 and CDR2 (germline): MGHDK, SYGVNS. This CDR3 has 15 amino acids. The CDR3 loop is CASSEGPAGNEKLFF. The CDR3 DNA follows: TGTGCCAGCAGTGAGGGGCCCGCGGGGAATGAAAAACTGTTTTTT. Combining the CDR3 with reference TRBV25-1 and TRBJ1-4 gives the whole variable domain EADIYQTPRYLVIGTGKKITLECSQTMGHDKMYWYQQDPGMELHLIHYSYGVNSTEKGDLSSESTVSRIRTEHFPLTLESARPSHTSQYLCASSEGPAGNEKLFFGSGTQLSVL.

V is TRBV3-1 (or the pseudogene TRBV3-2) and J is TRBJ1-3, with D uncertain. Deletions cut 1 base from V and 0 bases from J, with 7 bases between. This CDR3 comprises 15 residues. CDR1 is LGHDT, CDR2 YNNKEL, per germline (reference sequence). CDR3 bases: TGTGCCAGCAGCCAAGCCCTTCTCTCTGGAAACACCATATATTTT. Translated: CASSQALLSGNTIYF.

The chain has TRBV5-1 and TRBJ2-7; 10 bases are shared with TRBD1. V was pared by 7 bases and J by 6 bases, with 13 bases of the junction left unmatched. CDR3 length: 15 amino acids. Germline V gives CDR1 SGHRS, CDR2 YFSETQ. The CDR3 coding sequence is TGCGCCAGCCGCACTACGATGGACAGGGGGGCCGAGCAGTACTTC. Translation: CASRTTMDRGAEQYF.

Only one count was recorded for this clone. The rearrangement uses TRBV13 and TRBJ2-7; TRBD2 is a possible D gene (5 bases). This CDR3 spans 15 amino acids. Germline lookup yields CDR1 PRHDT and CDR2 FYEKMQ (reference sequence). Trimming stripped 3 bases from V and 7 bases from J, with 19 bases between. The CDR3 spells CASSFDPGSSREQYF. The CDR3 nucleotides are TGTGCCAGCAGCTTTGACCCGGGGTCCTCCCGAGAGCAGTACTTC. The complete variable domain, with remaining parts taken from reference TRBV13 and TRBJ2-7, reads AAGVIQSPRHLIKEKRETATLKCYPIPRHDTVYWYQQGPGQDPQFLISFYEKMQSDKGSIPDRFSAQQFSDYHSELNMSSLELGDSALYFCASSFDPGSSREQYFGPGTRLTVT.

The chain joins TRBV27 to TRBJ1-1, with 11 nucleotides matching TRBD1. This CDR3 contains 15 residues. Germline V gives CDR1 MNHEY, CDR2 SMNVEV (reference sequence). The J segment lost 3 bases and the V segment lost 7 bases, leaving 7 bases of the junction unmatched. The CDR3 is CASTSRDRGDTEAFF. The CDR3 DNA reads TGTGCCAGCACTTCCCGGGACAGGGGGGACACTGAAGCTTTCTTT.

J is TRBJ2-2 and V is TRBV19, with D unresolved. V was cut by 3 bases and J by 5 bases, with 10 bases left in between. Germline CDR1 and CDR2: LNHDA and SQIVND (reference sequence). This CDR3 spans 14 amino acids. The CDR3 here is CASSMLSLTGELFF. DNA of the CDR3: TGTGCCAGTAGTATGTTGTCATTGACCGGGGAGCTGTTTTTT.

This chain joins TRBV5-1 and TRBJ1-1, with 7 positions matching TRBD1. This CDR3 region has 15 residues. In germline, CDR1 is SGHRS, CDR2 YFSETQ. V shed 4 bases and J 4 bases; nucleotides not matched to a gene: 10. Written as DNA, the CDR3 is TGCGCCAGCAGCCGAACTGACAGGGATGGCACTGAAGCTTTCTTT. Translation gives CASSRTDRDGTEAFF.

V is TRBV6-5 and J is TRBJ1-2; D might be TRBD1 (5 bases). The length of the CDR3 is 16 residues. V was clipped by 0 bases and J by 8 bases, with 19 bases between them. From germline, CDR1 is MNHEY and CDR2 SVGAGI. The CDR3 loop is CASSYSKGSRGRGYTF. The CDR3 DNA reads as TGTGCCAGCAGTTACTCGAAAGGGTCAAGGGGTCGAGGCTACACCTTC.

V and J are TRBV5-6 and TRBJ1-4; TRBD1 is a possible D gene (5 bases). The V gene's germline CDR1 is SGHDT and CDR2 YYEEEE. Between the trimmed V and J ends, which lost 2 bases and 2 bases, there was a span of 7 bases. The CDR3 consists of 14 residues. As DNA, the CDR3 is TGTGCCAGCAGCTTTCGACAGACTAATGAAAAACTGTTTTTT. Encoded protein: CASSFRQTNEKLFF.

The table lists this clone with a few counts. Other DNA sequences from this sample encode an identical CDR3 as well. CDR3 nucleotides: TGTGCCAGCTCACCGGACAGAAATCAGCCCCAGCATTTT. Protein sequence: CASSPDRNQPQHF. The V call is TRBV18, the J call TRBJ1-5, with a possible D match to TRBD1 (6 bases). CDR1 is KGHSH, CDR2 LQKENI, per germline. Trimming took 3 bases from V and 4 from J, leaving 7 bases between them. The CDR3 extends over 13 amino acids.

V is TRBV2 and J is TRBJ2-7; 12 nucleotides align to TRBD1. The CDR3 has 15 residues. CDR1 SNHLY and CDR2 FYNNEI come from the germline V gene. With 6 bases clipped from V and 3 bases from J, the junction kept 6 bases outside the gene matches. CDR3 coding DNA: TGTGCCAGCAGGGGGACAGGGGGCTGGTTCTACGAGCAGTACTTC. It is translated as CASRGTGGWFYEQYF. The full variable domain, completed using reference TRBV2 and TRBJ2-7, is EPEVTQTPSHQVTQMGQEVILRCVPISNHLYFYWYRQILGQKVEFLVSFYNNEISEKSEIFDDQFSVERPDGSNFTLKIRSTKLEDSAMYFCASRGTGGWFYEQYFGPGTRLTVT.

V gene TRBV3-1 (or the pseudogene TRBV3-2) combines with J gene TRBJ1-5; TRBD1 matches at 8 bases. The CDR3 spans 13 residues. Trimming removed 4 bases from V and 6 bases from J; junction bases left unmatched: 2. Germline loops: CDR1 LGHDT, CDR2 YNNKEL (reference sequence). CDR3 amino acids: CASSRQGAQPQHF. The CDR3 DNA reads TGTGCCAGCAGCCGGCAGGGGGCTCAGCCCCAGCATTTT.